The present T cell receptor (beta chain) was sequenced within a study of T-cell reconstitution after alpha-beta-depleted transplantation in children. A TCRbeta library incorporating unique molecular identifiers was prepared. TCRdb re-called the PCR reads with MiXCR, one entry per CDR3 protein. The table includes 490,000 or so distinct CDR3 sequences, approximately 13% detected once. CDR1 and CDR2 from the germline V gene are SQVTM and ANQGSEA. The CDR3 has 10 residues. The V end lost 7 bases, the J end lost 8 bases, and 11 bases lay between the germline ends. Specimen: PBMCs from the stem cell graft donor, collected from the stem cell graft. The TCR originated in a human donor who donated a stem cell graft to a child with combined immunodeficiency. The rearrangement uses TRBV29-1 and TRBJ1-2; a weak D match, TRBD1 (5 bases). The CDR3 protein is CSAGTGGYTF. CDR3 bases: TGCAGCGCTGGGACCGGGGGCTACACCTTC.